A single sample gave rise to the 16 T cell receptor beta chains below, sequenced in a study of T cells in women clearing cervical HPV infection. TCRdb's table, derived via immunoSEQ multiplex PCR, lists solely in-frame clones and lacks some. This sample's clone table lists around 23,000 clones. The source material was blood buffy coat. The receptors shown here come from a woman between 18 and 69 years old with a cervical HPV16 infection that either progressed to CIN3+ or cleared (not recorded which).

Of note for this clone: A junction boundary mismatches the germline segment, possibly from a read error. The CDR3 is cut off 3 residues early in the read; its end comes from the germline J gene. This chain links TRBV7-9 with TRBJ2-7; possible D gene TRBD1, 6 bases. Germline CDR1 SEHNR, CDR2 FQNEAQ (reference sequence). There are 13 residues in the CDR3. CDR3 amino acids: CACSWGQAYEQYF. CDR3 bases read: TGTGCCTGCAGCTGGGGACAAGCCTACGAG.

Remarks on this clone: The read ends 3 residues shy of where the CDR3 ends; the end is completed using the germline J gene. V and J are TRBV6-2 or TRBV6-3 and TRBJ2-2; tentative D call: TRBD2 (6 bases). Trimming pared 2 bases from V and 3 bases from J, leaving 10 bases between. Germline assignment: CDR1 MNHEY and CDR2 SVGEGT. The CDR3 runs 15 residues. The CDR3 region is CASSYGGSYTGELFF. Incomplete CDR3 DNA: TGTGCCAGCAGTTACGGGGGGAGCTACACCGGGGAG.

Turning to this clone: The read terminates 3 residues before the CDR3 end, so the remaining end is supplied by the germline J gene. V gene TRBV6-7 combines with J gene TRBJ2-3; 7 nucleotides agree with TRBD2. TRBV6-7 qualifies as an ORF whose function is uncertain. Trimming cost V 0 bases and J 4 bases; bases outside gene matches: 7. The CDR3 has 16 amino acids. CDR3 bases read: TGTGCCAGCAGTTACTCTAGCGGGTATTGGGCAGATACG. Amino acid sequence: CASSYSSGYWADT. The full-length CDR3 reads as CASSYSSGYWADTQYF.

The chain's CDR3 is CASSPQGARNTEAFF. The CDR3 DNA, read in part, is TGTGCCAGCAGCCCCCAGGGGGCCAGGAACACTGAA. The chain uses TRBV7-8 and TRBJ1-1; 8 bases map to TRBD1. The read ends 3 residues before the CDR3 terminus; that terminus is restored from the germline J gene. CDR3 size: 15 residues. V lost 5 bases, J lost 1 base, and 6 bases stayed unmatched. Germline V lookup: CDR1 SGHVS, CDR2 FQNEAQ.

On this clone: The read ends 3 residues early relative to the CDR3; the germline J gene fills the gap. The J gene is TRBJ2-3, the V gene TRBV18; 7 positions agree with TRBD1. This CDR3 region has 16 residues. Germline V gene sequence: CDR1 KGHSH, CDR2 LQKENI. CDR3 DNA (partial): TGTGCCAGCTCCCCCCCGGGACAGACCCGGACGGAGACG. This translates into CASSPPGQTRTET. The whole CDR3 sequence is CASSPPGQTRTETQYF.

Points on this clone: The CDR3 is cut off 3 residues early in the read; its end comes from the germline J gene. This chain uses TRBV9 with TRBJ2-3; perhaps TRBD2 as D (7 bases). CDR1 is SGDLS and CDR2 is YYNGEE in the germline V gene. With 6 bases removed from V and 4 bases from J, the gap between germline ends came to 15 bases. There are 14 residues in the CDR3. CDR3 protein: CASTVGGGPDTQYF. The DNA read from the CDR3 is TGTGCCAGCACCGTTGGGGGGGGCCCAGATACG. Based on the CDR3 plus reference TRBV9 and TRBJ2-3, the full variable domain is DSGVTQTPKHLITATGQRVTLRCSPRSGDLSVYWYQQSLDQGLQFLIQYYNGEERAKGNILERFSAQQFPDLHSELNLSSLELGDSALYFCASTVGGGPDTQYFGPGTRLTVL.

For this clone: The CDR3 end falls 3 residues outside the read, so it is completed with the germline J gene. The chain is built from TRBV5-1 and TRBJ2-7; 8 bases line up with TRBD1. The trim removed 4 bases at V and 5 bases at J, leaving 8 bases unmatched. The CDR3 covers 14 residues. Germline CDR1 reads SGHRS; CDR2 reads YFSETQ. The CDR3 region is CASSTWTGKHEQYF. CDR3 bases read: TGCGCCAGCAGCACCTGGACAGGGAAGCACGAG.

As to this clone: A read error may account for a junction end that differs from germline. The read halts 3 residues ahead of the CDR3 end, with the missing end drawn from the germline J gene. The sample has other DNA sequences that encode this CDR3 too. This sequence joins TRBV19 and TRBJ1-3, with D unclear. The germline V gene encodes CDR1 LNHDA and CDR2 SQIVND (reference sequence). This CDR3 is 14 amino acids long. CDR3 DNA (partial): TGTGCCAGTAGAGGCAGGTTCTCTGGAAACACA. Translated: CASRGRFSGNT. The full CDR3 protein reads CASRGRFSGNTIYF.

Details on this clone: The read halts 3 residues ahead of the CDR3 end, with the missing end drawn from the germline J gene. The J gene is TRBJ2-7, the V gene TRBV9; 8 bases are shared with TRBD2. Germline assignment: CDR1 SGDLS and CDR2 YYNGEE. The CDR3 is 17 residues long. J lost 0 bases, V lost 0 bases, and 8 bases had no gene match. The CDR3 DNA, read in part, is TGTGCCAGCAGCGTAGGGCCCGGCGGGAGGAACTCCTACGAG. It translates to CASSVGPGGRNSYE. The whole CDR3 region reads CASSVGPGGRNSYEQYF.

Note on this clone: Coverage ceases 3 residues before the CDR3 finishes, and the germline J gene fills in the end. The chain is built from TRBV30 and TRBJ1-1; weak D call: TRBD1 (5 bases). CDR1 is GTSNPN, CDR2 SVGIG, per germline (reference sequence). Trimming removed 1 base from V and 1 base from J, with 19 bases in between. The CDR3 spans 17 residues. The DNA read from the CDR3 is TGTGCCTGGAGTGCCTTCCGGGACTCGGGATCGAACACTGAA. Its protein product is CAWSAFRDSGSNTE. The entire CDR3 reads CAWSAFRDSGSNTEAFF.

Remarks on this clone: The missing CDR3 end, 3 residues past where the read stops, is filled in from the germline J gene. J is TRBJ2-3 and V is TRBV5-1; TRBD2 is a possible D gene (6 bases). The CDR3 spans 16 residues. Germline V gene data show CDR1 as SGHRS and CDR2 as YFSETQ. The ends were cut back, 4 bases at V and 0 bases at J, with 15 bases in the middle. CDR3 DNA (partial): TGCGCCAGCAGCCTAGTCCCGGGACTCAGCACAGATACG. It encodes CASSLVPGLSTDT. The complete CDR3 reads CASSLVPGLSTDTQYF.

Remarks on this clone: The read ends 3 residues before the CDR3 terminus; that terminus is restored from the germline J gene. The chain carries TRBV20-1 and TRBJ2-7; 8 positions agree with TRBD2. J was trimmed by 3 bases and V by 3 bases; bases with no gene match: 7. Looked up from germline, CDR1 is DFQATT and CDR2 is SNEGSKA (reference sequence). The CDR3 sequence is 14 residues long. The part of the CDR3 DNA that was read is TGCAGTGCTAGTCCTAGCGGGTTGGGCTACGAG. Encoded protein: CSASPSGLGYE. The full CDR3 protein is CSASPSGLGYEQYF.

Regarding this clone: The sequenced fragment ends 3 residues before the CDR3 boundary, so the rest is inferred from the germline J gene. The chain couples TRBV20-1 to TRBJ2-3, with TRBD2 as a possible D gene (6 bases). There are 16 residues in the CDR3. CDR1 DFQATT and CDR2 SNEGSKA come from the germline V gene (reference sequence). Trimming pared 4 bases from V and 5 bases from J, leaving 22 bases between. The CDR3 bases that were read are TGCAGTGCTAAACTAGGTGGCACTAGCCGGGTAGATACG. Translation gives CSAKLGGTSRVDT. The CDR3, in full, reads CSAKLGGTSRVDTQYF.

On this clone itself: The CDR3 is cut off 3 residues early in the read; its end comes from the germline J gene. The rearrangement joins TRBV2 to TRBJ1-5; tentatively, D is TRBD1 (6 bases). CDR3 length: 14 amino acids. V was cut by 3 bases and J by 4 bases, with 10 bases left in between. Germline CDR1 reads SNHLY; CDR2 reads FYNNEI. The sequenced part of the CDR3 DNA is TGTGCCAGCAGTGAGGACAGCAGTAATCAGCCC. The encoded protein is CASSEDSSNQP. The whole CDR3 sequence is CASSEDSSNQPQHF.

Turning to this clone: Read coverage stops 3 residues before the CDR3 terminus; the germline J gene supplies the remainder. This chain links TRBV5-4 with TRBJ2-7; maybe TRBD1 (5 bases). This CDR3 spans 13 amino acids. V shed 5 bases and J shed 3 bases, with 12 bases lying between them. The V gene's germline CDR1 is SGHNT and CDR2 YYREEE (reference sequence). The CDR3 bases that were read are TGTGCCAGCAGTCAGGACACGAACTACGAG. Protein sequence: CASSQDTNYE. The full CDR3 reads CASSQDTNYEQYF.

The CDR3 region is CASSQQGSNNSPLHF. Incomplete CDR3 DNA: TGTGCCAGCAGCCAGCAGGGCTCAAATAATTCACCC. This chain links TRBV7-9 with TRBJ1-6, with a weak D call TRBD1 (5 bases). The read ends 3 residues shy of where the CDR3 ends; the end is completed using the germline J gene. CDR3 size: 15 residues. Trimming cost V 5 bases and J 5 bases, with 13 bases left between them. Germline-derived CDR1 and CDR2 are SEHNR and FQNEAQ (reference sequence).